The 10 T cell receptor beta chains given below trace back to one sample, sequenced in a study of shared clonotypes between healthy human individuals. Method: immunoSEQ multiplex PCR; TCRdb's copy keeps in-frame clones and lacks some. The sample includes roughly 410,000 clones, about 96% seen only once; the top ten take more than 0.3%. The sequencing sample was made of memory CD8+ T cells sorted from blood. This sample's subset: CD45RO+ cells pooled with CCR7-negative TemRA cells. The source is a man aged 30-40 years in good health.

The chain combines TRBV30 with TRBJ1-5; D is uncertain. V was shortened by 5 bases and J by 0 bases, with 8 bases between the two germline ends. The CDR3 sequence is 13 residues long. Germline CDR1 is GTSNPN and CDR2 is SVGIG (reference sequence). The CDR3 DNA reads TGTGCCTGGGCAACACCTAGCAATCAGCCCCAGCATTTT. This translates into CAWATPSNQPQHF.

The CDR3: CASPNRGPTGELFF. The CDR3 region has the DNA TGTGCCAGCCCCAACAGGGGTCCCACCGGGGAGCTGTTTTTT. The rearrangement joins TRBV27 to TRBJ2-2, with 7 bases that match TRBD1. The V gene's germline CDR1 is MNHEY and CDR2 SMNVEV (reference sequence). Germline trimming cut 8 bases from V and 4 bases from J; bases unmatched to any gene: 7. The CDR3 is 14 amino acids.

The CDR3 region is CSALTGVNTGELFF. CDR3 bases: TGCAGCGCCCTGACAGGGGTGAACACCGGGGAGCTGTTTTTT. The gene calls are TRBV29-1 and TRBJ2-2, with 8 bases that match TRBD1. V lost 7 bases, J lost 1 base, and 5 bases stayed unmatched. CDR1 is SQVTM and CDR2 is ANQGSEA in the germline V gene. The CDR3 runs 14 residues.

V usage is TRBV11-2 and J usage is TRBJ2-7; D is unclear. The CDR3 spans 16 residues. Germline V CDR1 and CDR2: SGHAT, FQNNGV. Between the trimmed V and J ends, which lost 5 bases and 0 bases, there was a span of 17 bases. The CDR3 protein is CASSILAASLSYEQYF. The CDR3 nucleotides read TGTGCCAGCAGCATTCTGGCGGCCAGTCTCTCCTACGAGCAGTACTTC.

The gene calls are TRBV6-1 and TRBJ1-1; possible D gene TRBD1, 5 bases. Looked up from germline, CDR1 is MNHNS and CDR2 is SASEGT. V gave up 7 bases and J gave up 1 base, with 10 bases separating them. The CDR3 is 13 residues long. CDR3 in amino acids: CASKQEPNTEAFF. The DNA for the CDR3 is TGTGCCAGCAAACAGGAACCGAACACTGAAGCTTTCTTT.

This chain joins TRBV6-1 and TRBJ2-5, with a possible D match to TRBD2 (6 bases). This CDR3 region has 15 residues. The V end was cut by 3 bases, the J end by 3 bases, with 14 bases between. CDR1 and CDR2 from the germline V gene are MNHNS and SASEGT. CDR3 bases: TGTGCCAGCAGTGATCCCCGGGACTTCAAAGAGACCCAGTACTTC. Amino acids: CASSDPRDFKETQYF.

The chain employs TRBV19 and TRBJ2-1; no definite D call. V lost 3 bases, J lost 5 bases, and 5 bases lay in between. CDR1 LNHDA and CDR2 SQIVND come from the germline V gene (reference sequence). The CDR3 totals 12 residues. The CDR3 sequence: CASSIPHNEQFF. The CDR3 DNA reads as TGTGCCAGTAGTATCCCCCACAATGAGCAGTTCTTC.

The CDR3 here is CASSERYRTGGSGELFF. DNA of the CDR3: TGTGCCAGCAGTGAACGGTACAGGACAGGGGGCTCCGGGGAGCTGTTTTTT. V gene TRBV6-1 combines with J gene TRBJ2-2; 11 bases fit TRBD1. V gave up 2 bases and J gave up 6 bases; unmatched junction bases: 8. The CDR3 contains 17 residues. Germline loops: CDR1 MNHNS, CDR2 SASEGT.

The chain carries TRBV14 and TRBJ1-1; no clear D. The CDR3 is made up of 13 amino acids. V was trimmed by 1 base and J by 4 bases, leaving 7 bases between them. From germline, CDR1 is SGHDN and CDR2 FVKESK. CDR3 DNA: TGTGCCAGCAGCCAAGGAGGCGCCACTGAAGCTTTCTTT. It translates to CASSQGGATEAFF.

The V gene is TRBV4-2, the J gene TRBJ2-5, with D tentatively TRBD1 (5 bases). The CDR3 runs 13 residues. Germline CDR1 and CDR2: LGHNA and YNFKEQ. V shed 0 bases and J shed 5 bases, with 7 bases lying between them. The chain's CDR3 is CASSQDYRETQYF. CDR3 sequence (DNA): TGTGCCAGCAGCCAAGACTACAGGGAGACCCAGTACTTC.